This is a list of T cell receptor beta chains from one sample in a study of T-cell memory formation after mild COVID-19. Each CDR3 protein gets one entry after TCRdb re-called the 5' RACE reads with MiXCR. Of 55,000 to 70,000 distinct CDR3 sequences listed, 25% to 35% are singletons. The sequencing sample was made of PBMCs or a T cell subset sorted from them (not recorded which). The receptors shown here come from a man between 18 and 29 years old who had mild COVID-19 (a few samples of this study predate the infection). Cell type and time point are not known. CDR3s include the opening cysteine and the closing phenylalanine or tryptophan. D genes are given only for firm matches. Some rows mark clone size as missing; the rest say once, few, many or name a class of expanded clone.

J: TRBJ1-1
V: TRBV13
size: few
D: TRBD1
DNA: TGTGCCAGCAGCTCCCCGACAGGGGCAAGGGCTGAAGCTTTCTTT
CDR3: CASSSPTGARAEAFF

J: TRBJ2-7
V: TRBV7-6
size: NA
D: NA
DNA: TGTGCCAGCAGCTTAGCAGGGACATCTTACGAGCAGTACTTC
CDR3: CASSLAGTSYEQYF

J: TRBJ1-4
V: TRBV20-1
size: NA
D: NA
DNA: TGCAGTGCTAAACCGGACGGGACGGCTTATAATGAAAAACTGTTTTTT
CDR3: CSAKPDGTAYNEKLFF

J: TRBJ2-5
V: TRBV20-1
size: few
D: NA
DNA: TGCAGTGCTGGGAATAGCGCAGAGACCCAGTACTTC
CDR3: CSAGNSAETQYF

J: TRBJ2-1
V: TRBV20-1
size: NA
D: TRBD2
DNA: TGCAGTGCTAGCGGGGGGGCCGGAGAGCAGTTCTTC
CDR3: CSASGGAGEQFF

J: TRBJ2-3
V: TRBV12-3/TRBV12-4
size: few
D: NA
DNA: TGTGCCAGCAGTCCCACTGAGGCCAGAGGAGATACGCAGTATTTT
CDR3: CASSPTEARGDTQYF

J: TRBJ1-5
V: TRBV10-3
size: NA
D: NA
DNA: TGTGCCATCAGTGCGAGGAGATGGGGGATGCCCCAGCATTTT
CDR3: CAISARRWGMPQHF

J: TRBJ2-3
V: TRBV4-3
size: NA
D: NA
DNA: TGCGCCAGCAGCCAAGATGAAGCGCCGGACTCTGATACGCAGTATTTT
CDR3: CASSQDEAPDSDTQYF

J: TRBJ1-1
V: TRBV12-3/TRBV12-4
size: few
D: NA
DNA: TGTGCCAGCAGTTCAGGGCCGGAAGCTTTCTTT
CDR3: CASSSGPEAFF

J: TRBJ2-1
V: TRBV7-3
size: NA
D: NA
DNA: TGTGCCAGCAGTGGCTCCTTCGACAATGAGCAGTTCTTC
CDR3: CASSGSFDNEQFF

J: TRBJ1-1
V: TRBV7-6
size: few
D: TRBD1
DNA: TGTGCCAGCAGCTGGAAGACAGGGCCGGGCACTGAAGCTTTCTTT
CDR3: CASSWKTGPGTEAFF

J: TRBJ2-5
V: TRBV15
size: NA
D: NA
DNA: TGTGCCACCAGCTCTGACTCACCCCAAGAGACCCAGTACTTC
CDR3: CATSSDSPQETQYF

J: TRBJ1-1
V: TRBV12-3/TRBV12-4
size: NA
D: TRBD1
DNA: TGTGCCAGCAGGGACAGGGGGACTGAAGCTTTCTTT
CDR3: CASRDRGTEAFF

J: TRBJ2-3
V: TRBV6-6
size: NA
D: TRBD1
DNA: TGTGCCAGCAGTTCAGACAGGGGGGTTTATTTCTCAGATACGCAGTATTTT
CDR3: CASSSDRGVYFSDTQYF

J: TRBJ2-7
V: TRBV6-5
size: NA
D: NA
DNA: TGTGCCAGCAGTAGGACAGAGGTTTTTGCATACGAGCAGTACTTC
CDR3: CASSRTEVFAYEQYF